One T cell receptor beta chain is described in this entry. The data originate from a study of blood T cell repertoires in COVID-19. Clones were read by immunoSEQ multiplex PCR, and TCRdb kept only the in-frame ones, dropping some. The table has about 210,000 clones, around 81% seen once. The germline CDR1 and CDR2 sequences are KGHDR and SFDVKD. V lost 3 bases, J lost 0 bases, and 8 bases lay in between. The CDR3 extends over 16 amino acids. This receptor was obtained from a woman between 45 and 60 years old with acute COVID-19. The chain carries TRBV24-1 and TRBJ2-6, with D unresolved. Material: PBMCs or T cells enriched from blood (not recorded which). CDR3 coding DNA: TGTGCCACCAGTGATGCGCAGGACTCTGGGGCCAACGTCCTGACTTTC. Its translation is CATSDAQDSGANVLTF.